Here is one T cell receptor (beta chain) with its context. It has no known antigen specificity. Base quality data are lacking; no much larger clone is found one base away. The germline V gene gives CDR1 as SGHDN and CDR2 as FVKESK. The cysteine opens and the phenylalanine closes a CDR3 of 13 amino acids. Only CDR3 DNA remains: 39 bases, in frame from the first base. V has 6 bases trimmed and J has 1 base trimmed; junction bases matching no gene number 2. The trial excluded patients who had a history of autoimmune disease or who were on systemic immunosuppression. Peripheral blood for TCR sequencing was drawn from every dose cohort at baseline, at cycle 4 day 1 and at cycle 7 day 1. Samples came from an open-label, multicenter, first-in-human phase I dose-escalation trial of ivuxolimab. The trial enrolled adults with locally advanced or metastatic head and neck squamous cell, hepatocellular, melanoma or renal cell carcinoma. Before TCR sequencing, CD4+ T cells and CD8+ T cells were sorted from peripheral blood as separate populations.

Genomic DNA was extracted from sorted cells for sequencing of the TCRbeta CDR3 region. The immunoSEQ Assay was used to sequence the TCRbeta CDR3 regions. What TCRdb holds here is the immuneACCESS table cut down to in-frame rearrangements. Part of the clones is not present; checked against another copy, under half of the missing clones reflect an unresolved V gene, and the others are unexplained. The sample table holds fewer than 90,000 clones, of which more than 85% were seen once. The biggest ten clones account for 2% to 2.5% of the sample. The source of the sample is a study of OX40 agonist ivuxolimab in advanced cancers. Study-level background: Ivuxolimab was an agonistic, fully human IgG2 monoclonal antibody directed against OX40 (CD134), a costimulatory receptor. Peripheral TCRbeta sequencing aimed to test whether ivuxolimab altered TCR sequence diversity and caused clonal T-cell expansion. The paper covers the monotherapy dose-escalation part of the phase I ivuxolimab trial, which included N = 52 patients. Intravenous ivuxolimab was administered to patients every 2 weeks at six dose levels: 0.01, 0.1, 0.3, 1.5, 3 and 10 mg/kg. In the dose-escalation cohort, roughly four fifths of patients were male, and the mean age was roughly 60 years, with a range of about 23 to 90. Prior anti-PD-1, anti-PD-L1 or anti-CTLA-4 therapy was permitted, and 40% of dose-escalation patients had received checkpoint inhibitors. Of the approximately 54 dose-escalation patients, hepatocellular carcinoma was present in 19, melanoma in some 15, renal cell carcinoma in 9 and head and neck cancer in 9. Three dose-escalation patients achieved partial responses, one with hepatocellular carcinoma and two with cutaneous melanoma. Results and caveats for the whole study, not just this receptor: Which antigens the clonally expanded peripheral T cells were specific for was not determined. After ivuxolimab, more expanded clones were found on average in CD8+ T cells than in CD4+ T cells. Clonal expansion of both CD4+ and CD8+ blood T cells was observed from baseline to week 6 at doses 0.1 to 3.0 mg/kg. Low levels of normalized T-cell clonal expansion were also shown by some nonresponding patients. In the 0.1-3.0 mg/kg groups, partial responders had among the lowest normalized peripheral clonal expansion, particularly in CD8+ T cells.

The V gene is TRBV14 and the J gene is TRBJ1-1; 7 middle bases align to TRBD1. The source of this sequence is an adult with an advanced solid tumor such as melanoma, head and neck, liver or kidney cancer. The specimen was CD4+ or CD8+ T cells sorted from blood, collected in a trial of the OX40 agonist ivuxolimab. Here is the DNA: TGTGCCAGCAGAAGGACAGGGAACACTGAAGCTTTCTTT. It translates to CASRRTGNTEAFF.